This TCR beta chain was observed in a study of blood T cell repertoires in COVID-19. The CDR3 runs 17 residues. The V gene end was trimmed by 0 bases and the J gene end by 4 bases; junction bases not matched to a gene: 8. Germline V gene sequence: CDR1 LNHDA, CDR2 SQIVND (reference sequence). The data were produced by immunoSEQ multiplex PCR, yet TCRdb's version contains in-frame clones alone and is incomplete. The table has about 70,000 clones, over 60% seen once. The J gene is TRBJ2-2, the V gene TRBV19, with 7 nucleotides matching TRBD2. This sequence was found in a woman older than 75 with active or convalescent COVID-19. Input material: peripheral blood. CDR3 residues: CASSIDRWTSITGELFF. CDR3 nucleotide sequence: TGTGCCAGTAGTATAGATCGCTGGACTAGTATCACCGGGGAGCTGTTTTTT.